Below, 5 T cell receptor beta chains from the same sample are listed, as sequenced in a study of Ad26.COV2.S vaccination and SARS-CoV-2 variants. The treatment denotes: about 20 received Ad26.COV2.S at low or high dose, single or two shots; 5 received placebo; per-sample allocation not given. Day 63 after the first injection of vaccine or placebo was the sampling time. Assay: immunoSEQ multiplex PCR; the TCRdb copy retains only in-frame clones and omits some. The sample consists of approximately 300,000 clones, around 83% of them appearing once. This sample comprised peripheral blood, obtained in a trial of Ad26.COV2.S vaccine versus placebo. The origin of the receptors is a person aged 18 to 59 who received the Ad26.COV2.S COVID-19 vaccine or a placebo.

The chain recombines TRBV10-3 with TRBJ2-1; D is possibly TRBD1 (5 bases). Deletions cut 4 bases from V and 5 bases from J, with 12 bases between. The CDR3 sequence is 14 residues long. Germline V CDR1 and CDR2: ENHRY, SYGVKD. DNA of the CDR3: TGTGCCATCAGTGGATCAGGGTCCCACAATGAGCAGTTCTTC. Protein sequence: CAISGSGSHNEQFF.

The chain is built from TRBV2 and TRBJ1-5; TRBD1 matches at 7 bases. The CDR3 spans 15 residues. Germline V lookup: CDR1 SNHLY, CDR2 FYNNEI. Germline trimming cut 6 bases from V and 5 bases from J; bases unmatched to any gene: 10. Here the CDR3 DNA reads TGTGCCAGCAGAACTCGGGACAGACCCTATCAGCCCCAGCATTTT. Translating it yields CASRTRDRPYQPQHF. Full variable domain (missing parts from reference TRBV2 and TRBJ1-5): EPEVTQTPSHQVTQMGQEVILRCVPISNHLYFYWYRQILGQKVEFLVSFYNNEISEKSEIFDDQFSVERPDGSNFTLKIRSTKLEDSAMYFCASRTRDRPYQPQHFGDGTRLSIL.

This clone showed up just once. This chain joins TRBV11-2 and TRBJ2-3; TRBD2 matches 10 bases. The V gene's germline CDR1 is SGHAT and CDR2 FQNNGV. CDR3 length: 16 residues. V was pared by 2 bases and J by 6 bases, with 8 bases of the junction left unmatched. CDR3 in amino acids: CASSLPLAGAGDTQYF. CDR3 bases: TGTGCCAGCAGCTTACCCCTAGCGGGGGCGGGGGATACGCAGTATTTT. Based on the CDR3 plus reference TRBV11-2 and TRBJ2-3, the full variable domain is EAGVAQSPRYKIIEKRQSVAFWCNPISGHATLYWYQQILGQGPKLLIQFQNNGVVDDSQLPKDRFSAERLKGVDSTLKIQPAKLEDSAVYLCASSLPLAGAGDTQYFGPGTRLTVL.

V gene TRBV18 combines with J gene TRBJ1-5; D call uncertain. Trimming shortened V by 3 bases and J by 0 bases, and 9 bases separated the two germline ends. Germline V lookup: CDR1 KGHSH, CDR2 LQKENI. The CDR3 length is 15 residues. The CDR3 sequence is CASSPGRPSNQPQHF. The CDR3 DNA follows: TGTGCCAGCTCACCCGGACGGCCTAGCAATCAGCCCCAGCATTTT.

The chain uses TRBV7-6 and TRBJ1-1; tentative D call: TRBD1 (5 bases). Germline V gives CDR1 SGHVS, CDR2 FNYEAQ. The CDR3 length is 18 residues. Trimming pared 5 bases from V and 2 bases from J, leaving 24 bases between. CDR3 coding DNA: TGTGCCAGCAGCCCTGGCCCATTACTGTCGGGGCAAAACACTGAAGCTTTCTTT. Translating it yields CASSPGPLLSGQNTEAFF.